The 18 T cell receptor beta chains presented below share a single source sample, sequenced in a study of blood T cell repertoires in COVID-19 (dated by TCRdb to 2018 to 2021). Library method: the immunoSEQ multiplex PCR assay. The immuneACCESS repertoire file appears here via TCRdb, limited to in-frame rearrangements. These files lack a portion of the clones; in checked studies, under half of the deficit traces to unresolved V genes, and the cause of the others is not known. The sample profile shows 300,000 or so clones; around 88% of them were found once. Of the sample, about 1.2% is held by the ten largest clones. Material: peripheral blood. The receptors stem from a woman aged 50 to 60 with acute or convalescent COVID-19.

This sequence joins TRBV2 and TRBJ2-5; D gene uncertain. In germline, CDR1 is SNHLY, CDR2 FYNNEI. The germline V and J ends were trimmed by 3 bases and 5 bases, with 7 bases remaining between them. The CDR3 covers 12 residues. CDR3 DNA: TGTGCCAGCAGTGACCGTTCGGAGACCCAGTACTTC. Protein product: CASSDRSETQYF.

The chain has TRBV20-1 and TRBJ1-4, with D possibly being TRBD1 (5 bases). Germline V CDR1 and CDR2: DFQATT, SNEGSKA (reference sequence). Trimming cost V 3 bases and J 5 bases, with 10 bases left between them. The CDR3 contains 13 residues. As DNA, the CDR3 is TGCAGTGCTAGTTCGGGGGAAAATGAAAAACTGTTTTTT. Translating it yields CSASSGENEKLFF.

In DNA form, the CDR3 reads TGTGCCAGCAGCCCCACCGGAGCGGGCACCTACAATGAGCAGTTCTTC. Translating gives CASSPTGAGTYNEQFF. V usage is TRBV2 and J usage is TRBJ2-1; perhaps TRBD2 as D (6 bases). The CDR3 loop spans 16 amino acids. V was cut by 6 bases and J by 2 bases, with 17 bases left in between. Germline CDR1 is SNHLY and CDR2 is FYNNEI.

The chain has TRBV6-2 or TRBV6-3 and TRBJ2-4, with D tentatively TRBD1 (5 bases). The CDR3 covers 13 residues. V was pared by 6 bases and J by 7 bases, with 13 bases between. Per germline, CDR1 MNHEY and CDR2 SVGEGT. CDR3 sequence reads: CASSPQGWNIQYF. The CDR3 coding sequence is TGTGCCAGCAGCCCCCAGGGTTGGAACATTCAGTACTTC.

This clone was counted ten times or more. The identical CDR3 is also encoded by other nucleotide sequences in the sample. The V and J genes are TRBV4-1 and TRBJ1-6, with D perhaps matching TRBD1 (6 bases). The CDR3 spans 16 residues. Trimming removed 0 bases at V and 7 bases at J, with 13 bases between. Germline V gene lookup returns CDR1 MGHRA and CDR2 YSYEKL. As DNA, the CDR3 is TGCGCCAGCAGCCAAGATAGCCAGGGGCGAAATTCACCCCTCCACTTT. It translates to CASSQDSQGRNSPLHF.

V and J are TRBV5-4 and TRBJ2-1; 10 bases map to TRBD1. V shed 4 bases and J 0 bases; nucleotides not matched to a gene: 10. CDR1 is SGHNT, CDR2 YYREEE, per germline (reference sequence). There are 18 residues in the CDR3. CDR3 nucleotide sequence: TGTGCCAGCAGCACCGACAGGGGGCGATTCTCCTCCTACAATGAGCAGTTCTTC. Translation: CASSTDRGRFSSYNEQFF.

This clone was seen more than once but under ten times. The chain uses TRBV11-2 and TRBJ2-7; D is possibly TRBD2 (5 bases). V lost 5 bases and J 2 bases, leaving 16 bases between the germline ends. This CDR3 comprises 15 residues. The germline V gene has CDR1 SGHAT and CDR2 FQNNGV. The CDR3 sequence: CASSTRPETTYEQYF. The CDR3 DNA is TGTGCCAGCAGCACCCGCCCGGAGACTACCTACGAGCAGTACTTC. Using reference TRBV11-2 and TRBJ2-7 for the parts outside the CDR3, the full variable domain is EAGVAQSPRYKIIEKRQSVAFWCNPISGHATLYWYQQILGQGPKLLIQFQNNGVVDDSQLPKDRFSAERLKGVDSTLKIQPAKLEDSAVYLCASSTRPETTYEQYFGPGTRLTVT.

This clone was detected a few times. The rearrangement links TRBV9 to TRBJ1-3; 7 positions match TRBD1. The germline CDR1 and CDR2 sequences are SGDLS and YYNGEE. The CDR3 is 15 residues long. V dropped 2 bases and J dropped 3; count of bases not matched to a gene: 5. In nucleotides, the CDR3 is TGTGCCAGCAGCGTGGAGGGGGCGCATGGAAACACCATATATTTT. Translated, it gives CASSVEGAHGNTIYF. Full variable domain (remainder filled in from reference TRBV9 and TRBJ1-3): DSGVTQTPKHLITATGQRVTLRCSPRSGDLSVYWYQQSLDQGLQFLIQYYNGEERAKGNILERFSAQQFPDLHSELNLSSLELGDSALYFCASSVEGAHGNTIYFGEGSWLTVV.

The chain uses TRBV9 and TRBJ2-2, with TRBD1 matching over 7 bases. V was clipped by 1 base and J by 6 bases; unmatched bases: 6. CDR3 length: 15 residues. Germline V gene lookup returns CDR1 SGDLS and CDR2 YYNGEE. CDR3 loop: CASSVTDRDPGELFF. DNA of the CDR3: TGTGCCAGCAGCGTAACAGACAGGGACCCCGGGGAGCTGTTTTTT.

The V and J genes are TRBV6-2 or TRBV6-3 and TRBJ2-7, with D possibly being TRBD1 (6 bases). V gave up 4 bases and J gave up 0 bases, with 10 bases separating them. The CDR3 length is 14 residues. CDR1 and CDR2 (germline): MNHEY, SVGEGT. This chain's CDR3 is CASSSGQSSYEQYF. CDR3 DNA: TGTGCCAGCAGTTCAGGACAGAGCTCCTACGAGCAGTACTTC.

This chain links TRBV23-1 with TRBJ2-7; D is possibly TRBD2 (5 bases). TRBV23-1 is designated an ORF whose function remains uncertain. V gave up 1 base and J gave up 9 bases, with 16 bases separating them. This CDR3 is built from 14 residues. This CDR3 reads CASSQFCLQRPQYF. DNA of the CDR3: TGCGCCAGCAGTCAATTTTGCCTCCAGCGGCCGCAGTACTTC.

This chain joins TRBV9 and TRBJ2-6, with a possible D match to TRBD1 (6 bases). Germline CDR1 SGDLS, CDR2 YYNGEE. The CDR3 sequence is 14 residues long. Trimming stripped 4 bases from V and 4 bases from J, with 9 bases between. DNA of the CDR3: TGTGCCAGCAGCCCAGGGGTCGGGGCCAACGTCCTGACTTTC. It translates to CASSPGVGANVLTF. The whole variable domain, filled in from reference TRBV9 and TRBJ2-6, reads DSGVTQTPKHLITATGQRVTLRCSPRSGDLSVYWYQQSLDQGLQFLIQYYNGEERAKGNILERFSAQQFPDLHSELNLSSLELGDSALYFCASSPGVGANVLTFGAGSRLTVL.

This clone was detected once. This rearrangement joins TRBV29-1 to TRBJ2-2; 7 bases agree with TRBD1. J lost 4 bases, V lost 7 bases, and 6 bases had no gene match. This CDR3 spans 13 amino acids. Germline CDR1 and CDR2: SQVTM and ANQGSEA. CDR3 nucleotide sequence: TGCAGCGCTCGACAGGGATCCACCGGGGAGCTGTTTTTT. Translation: CSARQGSTGELFF.

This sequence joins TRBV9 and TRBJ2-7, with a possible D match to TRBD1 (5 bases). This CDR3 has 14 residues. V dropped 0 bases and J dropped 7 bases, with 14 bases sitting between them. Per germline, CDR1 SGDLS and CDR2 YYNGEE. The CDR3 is CASSVGGGYGEQYF. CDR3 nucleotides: TGTGCCAGCAGCGTAGGGGGCGGCTACGGAGAGCAGTACTTC.

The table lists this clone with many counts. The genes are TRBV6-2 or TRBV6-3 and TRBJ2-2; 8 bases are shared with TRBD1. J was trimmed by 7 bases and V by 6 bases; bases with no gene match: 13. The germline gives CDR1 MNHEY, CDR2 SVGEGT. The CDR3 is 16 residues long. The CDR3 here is CASSWTGLVVGGELFF. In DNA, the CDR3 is TGTGCCAGCAGCTGGACAGGGTTGGTGGTAGGCGGGGAGCTGTTTTTT.

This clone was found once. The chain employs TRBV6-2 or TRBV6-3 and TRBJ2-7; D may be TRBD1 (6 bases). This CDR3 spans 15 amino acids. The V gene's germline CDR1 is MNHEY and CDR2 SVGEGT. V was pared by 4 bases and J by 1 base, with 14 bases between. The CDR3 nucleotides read TGTGCCAGCAGTTTCACAGGGACCTCTTCCTACGAGCAGTACTTC. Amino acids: CASSFTGTSSYEQYF.

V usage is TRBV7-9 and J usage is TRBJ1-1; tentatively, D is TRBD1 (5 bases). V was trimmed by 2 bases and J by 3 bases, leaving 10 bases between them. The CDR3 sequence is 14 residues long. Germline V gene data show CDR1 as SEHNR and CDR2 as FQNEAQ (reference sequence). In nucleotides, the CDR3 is TGTGCCAGCAGCTTAACTGGGGCACACACTGAAGCTTTCTTT. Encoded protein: CASSLTGAHTEAFF.

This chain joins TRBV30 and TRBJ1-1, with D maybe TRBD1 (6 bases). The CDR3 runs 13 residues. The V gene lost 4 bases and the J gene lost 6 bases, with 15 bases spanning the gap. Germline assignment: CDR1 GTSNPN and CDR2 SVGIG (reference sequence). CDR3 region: CAWMVGGIAEAFF. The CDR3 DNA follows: TGTGCCTGGATGGTAGGGGGAATCGCTGAAGCTTTCTTT.